The clone carrying this TCR beta chain has a handful of counts. Recovery meant two consecutive negative NP/OP PCR tests, professional clearance, or resolved symptoms. The data belong to a study of blood T cell repertoires in COVID-19. On the study more broadly: The origin of the acute and convalescent COVID-19 samples was the United States, Italy and Spain.

Original processing notes: Amplification of reference gene primers provided the estimated nucleated cell counts. Assay used: immunoSEQ multiplex PCR; TCRdb lists only in-frame clones, some missing. Clone size and the V and J calls come from that table; the DNA yielded D and trimming. The repertoire holds 200,000 to 250,000 clones, with roughly 83% as singletons. Trimming at V came to 5 bases and at J to 1 base, leaving 7 bases not matched to a gene. The CDR3 loop spans 16 amino acids. Germline V lookup: CDR1 SEHNR, CDR2 FQNEAQ (reference sequence). The clonotype originates from a woman aged 45-65 years who had recovered from COVID-19. The chain links TRBV7-9 to TRBJ1-3, with 8 bases lining up with TRBD1. The sample taken for sequencing was PBMCs or T cells enriched from blood (not recorded which). The CDR3 DNA reads as TGTGCCAGCAGCGTAGGGACAGGCAAATCTGGAAACACCATATATTTT. It translates to CASSVGTGKSGNTIYF.